This entry is about one T cell receptor beta chain. The sample comes from a study of OX40 agonist ivuxolimab in advanced cancers. CDR3 size: 16 residues. Looked up from germline, CDR1 is SGHTA and CDR2 is FQGNSA. V gave up 4 bases and J gave up 5 bases, with 19 bases separating them. The repertoire was sequenced with immunoSEQ multiplex PCR; TCRdb's copy has only in-frame clones and lacks some. The sample lists tens of thousands of clones, approximately 80% seen once, with 1.9% in the top ten. The starting material was CD4+ or CD8+ T cells sorted from blood, obtained in a trial of the OX40 agonist ivuxolimab. This sequence joins TRBV7-2 and TRBJ2-3, with D possibly matching TRBD2 (5 bases). The sequence was obtained from an adult with an advanced solid tumor such as melanoma, head and neck, liver or kidney cancer. The CDR3 DNA sequence: TGTGCCAGCAGCTCCCCTCGGGCTAGCATTGGAGATACGCAGTATTTT. Translating gives CASSSPRASIGDTQYF.